The T cell receptor (beta chain) described here comes from a study of breast tumors, draining lymph nodes, adjacent tissues. Breast cancer patients provided tissue from their axillary draining lymph nodes. Study outcomes and limitations: Tumors had less TCR diversity than lymph nodes, more than nontumor tissue. Tumor T cell lymph node origin was a supported hypothesis, not proven. Compared with basal-like, luminal-like tumors shared significantly more repertoire with nontumor tissue.

This CDR3 comprises 16 residues. CDR1 is SGHTS and CDR2 is YDEGEE in the germline V gene. V lost 9 bases and J lost 0, with 19 bases in between. This clonotype was seen ten or more times. Antigen: not known. Using its own MiXCR run on the multiplex PCR reads, TCRdb lists one record per CDR3 protein. The repertoire holds about 170,000 distinct CDR3 sequences, around 33% seen once, with 3.8% in the top ten. The V call is TRBV5-8, the J call TRBJ2-4; TRBD2 is a possible D gene (5 bases). Source material: axillary lymph node tissue. The origin of this receptor is a female donor with breast cancer. Some clones in this sample may be carry-over from other donors' samples. In nucleotides, the CDR3 is TGTGCCATAACACTCGGGGTGGGAGTAGCCAAAAACATTCAGTACTTC. Its translation: CAITLGVGVAKNIQYF.